Shown below are 21 T cell receptor beta chains from a single sample sequenced in a study of cytomegalovirus exposure and HLA in healthy donors. Some clones are missing from TCRdb's copy, which holds only in-frame ones; the method was immunoSEQ multiplex PCR. The table includes 68,000 or so clones, 91% detected once. Material: PBMCs. These receptor sequences come from a man aged 18 to 30 in good health and CMV-seronegative.

This chain connects TRBV6-5 to TRBJ2-2; TRBD2 matches at 10 bases. Germline-derived CDR1 and CDR2 are MNHEY and SVGAGI. The CDR3 loop spans 15 amino acids. The J segment lost 3 bases and the V segment lost 6 bases, leaving 4 bases of the junction unmatched. Written as DNA, the CDR3 is TGTGCCAGCAGGCGGACTAGCGGAGACACCGGGGAGCTGTTTTTT. As protein: CASRRTSGDTGELFF.

This chain connects TRBV27 to TRBJ2-5, with 7 bases aligning to TRBD1. The CDR3 covers 13 residues. Germline assignment: CDR1 MNHEY and CDR2 SMNVEV (reference sequence). The ends lost 8 bases at V and 2 bases at J; junction bases unmatched: 5. CDR3 sequence: CASGRTGQETQYF. CDR3 nucleotide sequence: TGTGCCAGCGGACGGACAGGTCAAGAGACCCAGTACTTC.

This chain uses TRBV7-9 with TRBJ1-5; D remains unclear. Between the trimmed V and J ends, which lost 4 bases and 4 bases, there was a span of 5 bases. The CDR3 sequence is 12 residues long. Germline V gene sequence: CDR1 SEHNR, CDR2 FQNEAQ (reference sequence). The CDR3 nucleotides read TGTGCCAGCAGCTATCAGAATCAGCCCCAGCATTTT. This translates into CASSYQNQPQHF.

The V gene is TRBV18, the J gene TRBJ1-5; 8 bases align to TRBD1. The V gene end was trimmed by 3 bases and the J gene end by 6 bases; junction bases not matched to a gene: 4. The CDR3 runs to 14 residues. Germline CDR1 reads KGHSH; CDR2 reads LQKENI. DNA of the CDR3: TGTGCCAGCTCACCGGACAGGGCTTCTCAGCCCCAGCATTTT. It specifies CASSPDRASQPQHF.

The chain is built from TRBV30 and TRBJ2-7; D is perhaps TRBD1 (5 bases). Germline V CDR1 and CDR2: GTSNPN, SVGIG (reference sequence). The CDR3 runs to 13 residues. Trimming shortened V by 0 bases and J by 7 bases, and 13 bases separated the two germline ends. This chain's CDR3 is CAWSVLGAHEQYF. CDR3 DNA sequence: TGTGCCTGGAGTGTATTAGGGGCCCATGAGCAGTACTTC.

The chain joins TRBV5-1 to TRBJ2-6; 7 bases fit TRBD1. The V gene end was trimmed by 2 bases and the J gene end by 5 bases; junction bases not matched to a gene: 4. Germline CDR1 is SGHRS and CDR2 is YFSETQ. CDR3 length equals 15 residues. The CDR3 DNA reads TGCGCCAGCAGCTTAGGGGGCGCTTGGGCCAACGTCCTGACTTTC. Its protein is CASSLGGAWANVLTF.

This clone was picked up a small number of times. V and J are TRBV5-1 and TRBJ2-7; D is ambiguous. Germline-derived CDR1 and CDR2 are SGHRS and YFSETQ. The V and J ends lost 3 bases and 3 bases respectively, with 4 bases between them. This CDR3 region has 11 residues. CDR3 in amino acids: CASSSFYEQYF. CDR3 DNA: TGCGCCAGCAGCTCCTTCTACGAGCAGTACTTC.

This clone has just a few counts. The genes are TRBV7-3 and TRBJ2-3, with a possible D match to TRBD1 (6 bases). The CDR3 extends over 16 amino acids. Trimming shortened V by 6 bases and J by 5 bases, and 21 bases separated the two germline ends. CDR1 SGHTA and CDR2 FQGTGA come from the germline V gene. The CDR3 is CASSRTGTLGGDTQYF. DNA for the CDR3: TGTGCCAGCAGTCGAACCGGGACCCTAGGGGGAGATACGCAGTATTTT.

The chain employs TRBV5-1 and TRBJ2-1; D possibly corresponds to TRBD2 (5 bases). CDR3 length: 14 residues. The germline CDR1 and CDR2 sequences are SGHRS and YFSETQ. The V end was cut by 2 bases, the J end by 6 bases, with 12 bases between. CDR3 sequence (DNA): TGCGCCAGCAGCTTCGACGGACTCTCCAATGAGCAGTTCTTC. It yields the protein CASSFDGLSNEQFF. Using reference TRBV5-1 and TRBJ2-1 for the parts outside the CDR3, the full variable domain is KAGVTQTPRYLIKTRGQQVTLSCSPISGHRSVSWYQQTPGQGLQFLFEYFSETQRNKGNFPGRFSGRQFSNSRSEMNVSTLELGDSALYLCASSFDGLSNEQFFGPGTRLTVL.

The V and J genes are TRBV7-3 and TRBJ2-1, with TRBD1 matching over 8 bases. V shed 5 bases and J 14 bases; nucleotides not matched to a gene: 5. CDR1 and CDR2 from the germline V gene are SGHTA and FQGTGA. The CDR3 is made up of 11 amino acids. The CDR3 DNA reads as TGTGCCAGCAGCCTGACAGGGGAGAAGTTCTTC. This codes for CASSLTGEKFF.

The chain employs TRBV4-2 and TRBJ2-1; 14 positions agree with TRBD2. This CDR3 is built from 16 residues. Per the germline V gene, CDR1 is LGHNA and CDR2 is YNFKEQ. Losses at the gene ends were 0 bases for V and 7 bases for J; bases not matched to a gene: 2. For the CDR3, the DNA is TGTGCCAGCAGCCAAGATCGACTAGCGGGGGGGAATGAGCAGTTCTTC. It codes for CASSQDRLAGGNEQFF.

This chain's CDR3 is CASSRDRAYTEAFF. As DNA, the CDR3 is TGTGCCAGCAGCCGGGACAGGGCCTACACTGAAGCTTTCTTT. The genes are TRBV6-1 and TRBJ1-1, with 9 nucleotides matching TRBD1. CDR1 is MNHNS and CDR2 is SASEGT in the germline V gene. Trimming took 6 bases from V and 3 from J; bases not matched to a gene: 5. The CDR3 has 14 residues.

The chain couples TRBV7-2 to TRBJ2-1; 8 nucleotides match TRBD2. Germline assignment: CDR1 SGHTA and CDR2 FQGNSA. Unmatched junction bases numbered 2, after V lost 4 bases and J lost 12 bases. CDR3 length: 11 residues. CDR3 in amino acids: CASSSLAVQFF. The CDR3 DNA is TGTGCCAGCAGCTCACTAGCGGTGCAGTTCTTC.

This chain links TRBV20-1 with TRBJ1-1, with D unresolved. Germline V gene data show CDR1 as DFQATT and CDR2 as SNEGSKA (reference sequence). V lost 6 bases and J lost 10, with 15 bases in between. The CDR3 has 11 residues. The CDR3 DNA is TGCAGTGCCCAAAATCGAACGAGAGCTTTCTTT. It is translated as CSAQNRTRAFF.

This clone occurred a few times. This rearrangement joins TRBV28 to TRBJ2-7; possible D gene TRBD1, 6 bases. CDR3 length equals 14 residues. CDR1 and CDR2 (germline): MDHEN, SYDVKM. V gave up 6 bases and J gave up 2 bases, with 14 bases separating them. CDR3 DNA: TGTGCCAGCAGCGAAGACAGGCCGACCTACGAGCAGTACTTC. Amino acid sequence: CASSEDRPTYEQYF. Variable domain in full (rest from reference TRBV28 and TRBJ2-7): DVKVTQSSRYLVKRTGEKVFLECVQDMDHENMFWYRQDPGLGLRLIYFSYDVKMKEKGDIPEGYSVSREKKERFSLILESASTNQTSMYLCASSEDRPTYEQYFGPGTRLTVT.

The rearrangement joins TRBV4-3 to TRBJ2-2, with D possibly matching TRBD1 (5 bases). CDR3 size: 14 residues. Per the germline V gene, CDR1 is LGHNA and CDR2 is YSLEER. V was clipped by 0 bases and J by 5 bases, with 7 bases between them. CDR3 bases: TGCGCCAGCAGCCAAGAAGACAGTACCGGGGAGCTGTTTTTT. This encodes CASSQEDSTGELFF.

V and J are TRBV9 and TRBJ2-2; D is perhaps TRBD2 (5 bases). Germline CDR1 SGDLS, CDR2 YYNGEE. The CDR3 is 13 amino acids. V lost 0 bases and J 8 bases, leaving 8 bases between the germline ends. The chain's CDR3 is CASSVDGKGELFF. The CDR3 DNA reads TGTGCCAGCAGCGTAGACGGGAAAGGGGAGCTGTTTTTT. Complete variable domain (other parts from reference TRBV9 and TRBJ2-2): DSGVTQTPKHLITATGQRVTLRCSPRSGDLSVYWYQQSLDQGLQFLIQYYNGEERAKGNILERFSAQQFPDLHSELNLSSLELGDSALYFCASSVDGKGELFFGEGSRLTVL.

Only one count was recorded for this clone. The rearrangement uses TRBV15 and TRBJ1-3; 7 nucleotides match TRBD1. The germline V gene has CDR1 LNHNV and CDR2 YYDKDF (reference sequence). Germline trimming cut 3 bases from V and 7 bases from J; bases unmatched to any gene: 0. The CDR3 contains 12 residues. This CDR3 is CATSRDRNTIYF. DNA for the CDR3: TGTGCCACCAGCAGGGACAGGAACACCATATATTTT.

The rearrangement links TRBV27 to TRBJ1-1; 9 bases map to TRBD1. V lost 6 bases to trimming and J lost 4 bases; unmatched junction nucleotides: 3. The germline V gene has CDR1 MNHEY and CDR2 SMNVEV (reference sequence). The CDR3 consists of 13 residues. The CDR3 loop reads CASSHRGPTEAFF. For the CDR3, the DNA is TGTGCCAGCAGCCACAGGGGGCCCACTGAAGCTTTCTTT.

The rearrangement uses TRBV28 and TRBJ1-5; 9 bases line up with TRBD1. CDR3 length equals 14 residues. In germline, CDR1 is MDHEN, CDR2 SYDVKM. V lost 6 bases to trimming and J lost 5 bases; unmatched junction nucleotides: 5. The CDR3 bases are TGTGCCAGCAGCGGGACAGGGATATATCAGCCCCAGCATTTT. Amino acids: CASSGTGIYQPQHF.

The V and J genes are TRBV18 and TRBJ1-5; TRBD1 matches at 9 bases. With V trimmed by 5 bases and J by 5 bases, 7 bases remained unmatched. This CDR3 has 15 amino acids. CDR1 is KGHSH, CDR2 LQKENI, per germline. CDR3 loop: CASSVTGGTYQPQHF. The CDR3 DNA is TGTGCCAGCTCAGTGACAGGGGGAACATATCAGCCCCAGCATTTT. The full variable domain, with the rest looked up from reference TRBV18 and TRBJ1-5, is NAGVMQNPRHLVRRRGQEARLRCSPMKGHSHVYWYRQLPEEGLKFMVYLQKENIIDESGMPKERFSAEFPKEGPSILRIQQVVRGDSAAYFCASSVTGGTYQPQHFGDGTRLSIL.